This T cell receptor beta chain was sequenced during a study of T cell responses to AZD1222 COVID-19 vaccine. Study context: The study pooled second doses at about 4 or about 12 weeks. The study, taken as a whole, reports: Baseline antibody screening turned up just a handful of seropositive AZD1222 recipients. Targets within unmutated variant regions were reportedly found for nearly half of spike-specific TCRs.

Profiling relied on immunoSEQ multiplex PCR, and the TCRdb table lists in-frame clones only, not all of them. This repertoire shows 130,000 or so clones, approximately 90% found once; its top ten account for less than 9%. V lost 4 bases to trimming and J lost 10 bases, with 15 bases between them. The CDR3 runs 14 residues. Germline V gene lookup returns CDR1 SGHNT and CDR2 YYREEE (reference sequence). To note about this clone: The antigen is unknown.

The J gene is TRBJ1-6, the V gene TRBV5-4; D is possibly TRBD1 (5 bases). The starting material was peripheral blood, obtained on day 0 of AZD1222 vaccination. This TCR derives from an adult in good health. CDR3 coding DNA: TGTGCCAGCAGCGATGCCGTAGGGGTCTCACCCCTCCACTTT. Encoded protein: CASSDAVGVSPLHF.